This TCR beta chain was sequenced in a study of cytomegalovirus exposure and HLA in healthy donors. Broader study findings: Rare TCR sequences dominated, though some public TCRs recurred in many donors.

As regards this clone: The antigen remains unidentified.

Profiling relied on immunoSEQ multiplex PCR, and the TCRdb table lists in-frame clones only, not all of them. The data show tens of thousands of clones, around 85% seen once. The sequenced sample was PBMCs. The sequence derives from a man aged 18 to 35 in good health and CMV-seropositive.

The CDR3 sequence: CASSPTGDNEQFF. The DNA for the CDR3 is TGTGCCAGCAGCCCGACAGGGGACAATGAGCAGTTCTTC. The chain combines TRBV7-9 with TRBJ2-1; 8 bases align to TRBD1. The CDR3 runs to 13 residues. CDR1 and CDR2 from the germline V gene are SEHNR and FQNEAQ (reference sequence). V gave up 5 bases and J gave up 5 bases; unmatched junction bases: 2.